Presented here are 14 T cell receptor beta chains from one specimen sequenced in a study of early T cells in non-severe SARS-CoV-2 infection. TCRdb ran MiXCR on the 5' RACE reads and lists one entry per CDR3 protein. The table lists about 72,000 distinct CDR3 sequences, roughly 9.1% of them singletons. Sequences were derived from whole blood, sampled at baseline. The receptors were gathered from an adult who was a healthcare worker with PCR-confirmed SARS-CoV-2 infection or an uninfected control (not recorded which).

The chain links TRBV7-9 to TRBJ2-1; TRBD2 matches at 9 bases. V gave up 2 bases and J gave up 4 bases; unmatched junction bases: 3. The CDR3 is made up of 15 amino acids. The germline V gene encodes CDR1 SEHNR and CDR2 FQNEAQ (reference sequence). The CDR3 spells CASSLTTSGYNEQFF. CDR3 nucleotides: TGTGCCAGCAGCTTAACCACTAGCGGGTACAATGAGCAGTTCTTC.

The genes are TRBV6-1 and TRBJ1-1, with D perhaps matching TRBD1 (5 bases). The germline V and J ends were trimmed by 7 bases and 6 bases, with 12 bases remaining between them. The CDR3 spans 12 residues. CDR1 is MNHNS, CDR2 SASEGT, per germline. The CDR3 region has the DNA TGTGCCAGCACGCGCCGACAGCCTGAAGCTTTCTTT. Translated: CASTRRQPEAFF.

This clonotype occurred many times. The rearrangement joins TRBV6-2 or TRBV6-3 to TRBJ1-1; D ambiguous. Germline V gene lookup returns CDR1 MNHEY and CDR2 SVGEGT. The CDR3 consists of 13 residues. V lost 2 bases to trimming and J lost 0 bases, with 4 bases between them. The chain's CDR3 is CASSYRVNTEAFF. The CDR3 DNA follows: TGTGCCAGCAGTTACCGAGTGAACACTGAAGCTTTCTTT.

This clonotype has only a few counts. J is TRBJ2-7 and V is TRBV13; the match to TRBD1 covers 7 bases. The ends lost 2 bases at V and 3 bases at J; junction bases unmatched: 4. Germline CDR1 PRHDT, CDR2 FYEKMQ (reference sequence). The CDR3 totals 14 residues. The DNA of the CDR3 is TGTGCCAGCAGCTTAACAGGGGCCCTCTACGAGCAGTACTTC. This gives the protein CASSLTGALYEQYF.

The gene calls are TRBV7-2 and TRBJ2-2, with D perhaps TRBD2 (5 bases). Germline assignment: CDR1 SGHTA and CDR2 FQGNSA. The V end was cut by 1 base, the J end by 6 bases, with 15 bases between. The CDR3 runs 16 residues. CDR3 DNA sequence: TGTGCCAGCAGCTTAGTAGTGCCGGCGAGGGCCGGGGAGCTGTTTTTT. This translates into CASSLVVPARAGELFF.

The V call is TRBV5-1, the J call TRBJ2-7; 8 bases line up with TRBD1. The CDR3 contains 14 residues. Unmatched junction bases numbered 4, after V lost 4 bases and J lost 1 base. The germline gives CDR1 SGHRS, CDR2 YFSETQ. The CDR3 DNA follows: TGCGCCAGCAGCCCGGGACAGGAGTCCTACGAGCAGTACTTC. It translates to CASSPGQESYEQYF.

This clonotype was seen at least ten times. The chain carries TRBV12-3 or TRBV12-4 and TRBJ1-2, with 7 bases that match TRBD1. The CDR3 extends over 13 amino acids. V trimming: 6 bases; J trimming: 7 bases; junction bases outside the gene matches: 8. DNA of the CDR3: TGTGCCAGCAGCCGTACAGGGGCCTCTGGCTACACCTTC. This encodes CASSRTGASGYTF.

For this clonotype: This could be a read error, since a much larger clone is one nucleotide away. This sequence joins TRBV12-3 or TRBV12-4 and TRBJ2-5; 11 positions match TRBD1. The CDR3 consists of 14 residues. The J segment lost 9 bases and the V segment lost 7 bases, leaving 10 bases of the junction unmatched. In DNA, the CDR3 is TGTGCCAGCACATGGACAGGGGGCGAAAAGTCCCAGTACTTC. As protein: CASTWTGGEKSQYF.

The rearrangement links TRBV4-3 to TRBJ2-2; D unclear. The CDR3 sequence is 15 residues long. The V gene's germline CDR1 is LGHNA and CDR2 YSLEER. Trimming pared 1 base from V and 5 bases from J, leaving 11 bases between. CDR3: CASSQVEDLTGELFF. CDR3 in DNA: TGCGCCAGCAGCCAAGTTGAGGACCTAACCGGGGAGCTGTTTTTT.

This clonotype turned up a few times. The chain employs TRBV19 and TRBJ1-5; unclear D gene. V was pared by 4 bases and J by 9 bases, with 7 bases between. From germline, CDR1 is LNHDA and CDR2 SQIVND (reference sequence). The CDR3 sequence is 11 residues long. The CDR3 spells CASSTRGPQHF. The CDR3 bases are TGTGCCAGTAGTACCCGCGGGCCCCAGCATTTT.

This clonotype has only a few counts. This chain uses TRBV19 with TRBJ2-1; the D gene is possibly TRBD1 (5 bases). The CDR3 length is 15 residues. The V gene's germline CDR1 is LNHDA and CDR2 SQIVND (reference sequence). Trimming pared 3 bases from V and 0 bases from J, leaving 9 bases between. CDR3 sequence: CASSIQGGSYNEQFF. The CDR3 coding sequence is TGTGCCAGTAGTATCCAGGGTGGCTCCTACAATGAGCAGTTCTTC.

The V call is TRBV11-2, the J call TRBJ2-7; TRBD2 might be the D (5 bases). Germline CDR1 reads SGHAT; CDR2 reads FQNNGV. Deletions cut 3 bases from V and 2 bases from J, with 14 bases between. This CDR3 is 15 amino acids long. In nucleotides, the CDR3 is TGTGCCAGCAGCTTGGCGGGTACCGCTCCCTACGAGCAGTACTTC. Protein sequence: CASSLAGTAPYEQYF.

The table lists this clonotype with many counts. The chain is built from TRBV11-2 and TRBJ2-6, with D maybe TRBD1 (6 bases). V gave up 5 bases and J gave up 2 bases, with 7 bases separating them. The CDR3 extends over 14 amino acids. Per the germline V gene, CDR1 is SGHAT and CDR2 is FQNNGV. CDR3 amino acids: CASSPGAGANVLTF. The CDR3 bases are TGTGCCAGCAGCCCAGGGGCTGGGGCCAACGTCCTGACTTTC.

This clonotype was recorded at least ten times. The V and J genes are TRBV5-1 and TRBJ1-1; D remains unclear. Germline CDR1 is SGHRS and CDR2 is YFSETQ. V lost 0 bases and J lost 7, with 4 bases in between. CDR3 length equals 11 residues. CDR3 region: CASSLGDEAFF. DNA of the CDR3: TGCGCCAGCAGCTTGGGAGATGAAGCTTTCTTT.